The 27 T cell receptor beta chains reported below all come from one sample, sequenced in a study of shared clonotypes between healthy human individuals. Produced via immunoSEQ multiplex PCR; TCRdb's table is partial and in-frame only. The data hold about 480,000 clones, with over 60% observed a single time. The sequenced sample was PBMCs. All receptors derive from a woman aged 35 to 49 in good health. Some clones in this sample may be carry-over from other donors' samples.

This clone turned up a few times. The J gene is TRBJ2-7, the V gene TRBV5-4, with 13 bases identical to TRBD2. Germline CDR1 is SGHNT and CDR2 is YYREEE (reference sequence). This CDR3 contains 16 residues. The ends lost 4 bases at V and 3 bases at J; junction bases unmatched: 7. The CDR3 reads CASSPGGLAGVYEQYF. The CDR3 DNA reads TGTGCCAGCAGCCCGGGCGGACTAGCGGGAGTCTACGAGCAGTACTTC.

V usage is TRBV30 and J usage is TRBJ2-2; D ambiguous. Germline CDR1 and CDR2: GTSNPN and SVGIG (reference sequence). The V end was cut by 3 bases, the J end by 5 bases, with 4 bases between. This CDR3 has 11 amino acids. The CDR3 loop reads CAWRGTGELFF. DNA of the CDR3: TGTGCCTGGAGGGGTACCGGGGAGCTGTTTTTT.

This chain uses TRBV5-1 with TRBJ1-2; 10 bases line up with TRBD1. Germline V gives CDR1 SGHRS, CDR2 YFSETQ. The CDR3 contains 16 residues. Trimming removed 0 bases from V and 3 bases from J; junction bases left unmatched: 5. CDR3 sequence: CASSLGQDRGYYGYTF. CDR3 in DNA: TGCGCCAGCAGCTTGGGACAGGACAGGGGGTACTATGGCTACACCTTC.

The genes are TRBV28 and TRBJ1-6, with no clear D. Trimming took 7 bases from V and 7 from J, leaving 11 bases between them. This CDR3 is 13 amino acids long. CDR1 and CDR2 (germline): MDHEN, SYDVKM. CDR3 DNA: TGTGCCAGCACCTCCCGGATCAATTCACCCCTCCACTTT. This translates into CASTSRINSPLHF.

Many counts were recorded for this clone. This chain uses TRBV10-3 with TRBJ2-7, with 15 bases fitting TRBD2. J was trimmed by 3 bases and V by 6 bases; bases with no gene match: 3. This CDR3 is built from 15 residues. Germline CDR1 is ENHRY and CDR2 is SYGVKD. CDR3: CAIRGTSGRYYEQYF. CDR3 in DNA: TGTGCCATCAGGGGGACTAGCGGGAGGTACTACGAGCAGTACTTC.

This clone was found once. This is likely an artifact of a read error, given a far larger clone one base away. At the DNA level, this CDR3 is encoded by other sequences in the same sample as well. This chain connects TRBV18 to TRBJ2-1; the D is unclear. The CDR3 is 11 amino acids. Trimming removed 3 bases at V and 3 bases at J, with 0 bases between. CDR1 is KGHSH and CDR2 is LQKENI in the germline V gene. The chain's CDR3 is CASSPYNEQFF. For the CDR3, the DNA is TGTGCCAGCTCACCCTACAATGAGCAGTTCTTC.

This clone was counted between two and nine times. The same CDR3 can be traced to other DNA sequences in this sample. The J gene is TRBJ2-7, the V gene TRBV7-6; D not certain. Per the germline V gene, CDR1 is SGHVS and CDR2 is FNYEAQ. V shed 2 bases and J shed 4 bases, with 6 bases lying between them. The CDR3 is 12 residues long. The CDR3 here is CASSLTGYEQYF. CDR3 DNA sequence: TGTGCCAGCAGCTTAACCGGATACGAGCAGTACTTC.

This clone was picked up many times. The chain couples TRBV15 to TRBJ1-1, with 9 nucleotides matching TRBD1. Germline V gene data show CDR1 as LNHNV and CDR2 as YYDKDF (reference sequence). The J segment lost 11 bases and the V segment lost 1 base, leaving 5 bases of the junction unmatched. The CDR3 is 13 residues long. The CDR3 DNA reads TGTGCCACCAGCAGAGGAGGGGACAGGGCGGCTTTCTTT. Amino acids: CATSRGGDRAAFF.

This clone showed up just once. The chain has TRBV18 and TRBJ2-3; D remains unclear. The CDR3 is made up of 12 amino acids. Per the germline V gene, CDR1 is KGHSH and CDR2 is LQKENI. V lost 6 bases, J lost 9 bases, and 13 bases lay in between. The CDR3 sequence is CASSPSPATQYF. As DNA, the CDR3 is TGTGCCAGCTCCCCGAGCCCCGCGACGCAGTATTTT. The full variable domain, completed using reference TRBV18 and TRBJ2-3, is NAGVMQNPRHLVRRRGQEARLRCSPMKGHSHVYWYRQLPEEGLKFMVYLQKENIIDESGMPKERFSAEFPKEGPSILRIQQVVRGDSAAYFCASSPSPATQYFGPGTRLTVL.

The gene calls are TRBV11-2 and TRBJ2-5, with D hard to call. Per germline, CDR1 SGHAT and CDR2 FQNNGV. The V end lost 0 bases, the J end lost 7 bases, and 6 bases lay between the germline ends. This CDR3 spans 12 amino acids. The CDR3 bases are TGTGCCAGCAGCTTAGAATACGGGACCCAGTACTTC. Translating it yields CASSLEYGTQYF.

The chain employs TRBV28 and TRBJ1-4; 8 bases map to TRBD1. CDR3 length equals 16 residues. The V segment lost 10 bases and the J segment 4 bases; nucleotides outside the gene matches: 14. CDR1 is MDHEN and CDR2 is SYDVKM in the germline V gene. The CDR3 DNA reads as TGTGCCACGAACTTGGCCGGAGGACAGGGTAATGAAAAACTGTTTTTT. This gives the protein CATNLAGGQGNEKLFF.

The V call is TRBV6-1, the J call TRBJ2-3, with a weak D call TRBD2 (7 bases). Trimming took 6 bases from V and 3 from J, leaving 13 bases between them. CDR3 length equals 14 residues. Germline CDR1 MNHNS, CDR2 SASEGT. The CDR3 region has the DNA TGTGCCAGCAGGCGGACTAGGGGGACAGATACGCAGTATTTT. It codes for CASRRTRGTDTQYF.

V and J are TRBV19 and TRBJ2-5, with 9 nucleotides matching TRBD2. J gave up 5 bases and V 4 bases, and 5 bases lay outside the gene matches. Germline V gene sequence: CDR1 LNHDA, CDR2 SQIVND (reference sequence). This CDR3 spans 14 amino acids. The CDR3, as DNA: TGTGCCAGTAGTAGACTAGCGGAGGTGGAGACCCAGTACTTC. Protein sequence: CASSRLAEVETQYF. Supplemented by reference TRBV19 and TRBJ2-5, the full variable domain reads DGGITQSPKYLFRKEGQNVTLSCEQNLNHDAMYWYRQDPGQGLRLIYYSQIVNDFQKGDIAEGYSVSREKKESFPLTVTSAQKNPTAFYLCASSRLAEVETQYFGPGTRLLVL.

The rearrangement links TRBV4-3 to TRBJ2-7; D unresolved. CDR3 size: 16 residues. The V gene lost 0 bases and the J gene lost 0 bases, with 12 bases spanning the gap. Germline V CDR1 and CDR2: LGHNA, YSLEER. In nucleotides, the CDR3 is TGCGCCAGCAGCCAAGATTGGAGAGAGCCCTCCTACGAGCAGTACTTC. It codes for CASSQDWREPSYEQYF.

On this clone: The sample holds other DNA sequences that translate to the same CDR3. This chain uses TRBV7-7 with TRBJ2-1; possible D gene TRBD1, 5 bases. Germline loops: CDR1 SSHAT, CDR2 FNYEAQ (reference sequence). Deletions cut 3 bases from V and 5 bases from J, with 8 bases between. The CDR3 is 13 residues long. CDR3 DNA: TGTGCCAGCAGCTTGGGGCTGCACAATGAGCAGTTCTTC. Residues: CASSLGLHNEQFF.

The chain recombines TRBV19 with TRBJ2-3, with D unresolved. The CDR3 runs 13 residues. Deletions cut 6 bases from V and 5 bases from J, with 12 bases between. CDR1 is LNHDA, CDR2 SQIVND, per germline (reference sequence). The CDR3 DNA reads TGTGCCAGTAGCGAGAGAGTGCGAGATACGCAGTATTTT. This encodes CASSERVRDTQYF.

The chain has TRBV18 and TRBJ2-2, with D uncertain. The CDR3 loop spans 14 amino acids. Trimming left V 3 bases short and J 1 base short, with 6 bases between. Germline assignment: CDR1 KGHSH and CDR2 LQKENI. CDR3 amino acids: CASSPPRNTGELFF. The CDR3 DNA is TGTGCCAGCTCACCCCCACGGAACACCGGGGAGCTGTTTTTT. Full variable domain (outside the CDR3, taken from reference TRBV18 and TRBJ2-2): NAGVMQNPRHLVRRRGQEARLRCSPMKGHSHVYWYRQLPEEGLKFMVYLQKENIIDESGMPKERFSAEFPKEGPSILRIQQVVRGDSAAYFCASSPPRNTGELFFGEGSRLTVL.

This clone has only one observation. The genes are TRBV7-2 and TRBJ2-3; unclear D gene. CDR1 and CDR2 (germline): SGHTA, FQGNSA. With 2 bases removed from V and 0 bases from J, the gap between germline ends came to 9 bases. The CDR3 contains 15 residues. CDR3 sequence (DNA): TGTGCCAGCAGCTTAACCCCATCTAGCACAGATACGCAGTATTTT. Residues: CASSLTPSSTDTQYF.

The chain employs TRBV18 and TRBJ2-7, with D maybe TRBD1 (6 bases). Germline-derived CDR1 and CDR2 are KGHSH and LQKENI. V lost 2 bases, J lost 2 bases, and 10 bases lay in between. This CDR3 comprises 14 residues. The CDR3 sequence: CASSPGGEAYEQYF. The DNA for the CDR3 is TGTGCCAGCTCACCAGGGGGCGAAGCCTACGAGCAGTACTTC.

This chain joins TRBV27 and TRBJ1-4; tentative D call: TRBD1 (6 bases). V lost 5 bases to trimming and J lost 6 bases, with 16 bases between them. The V gene's germline CDR1 is MNHEY and CDR2 SMNVEV (reference sequence). This CDR3 contains 15 residues. The CDR3 coding sequence is TGTGCCAGCAGTCCCCGGCACAGGGAGTATGAAAAACTGTTTTTT. Protein sequence: CASSPRHREYEKLFF.

This clone was seen only a few times. The J gene is TRBJ1-1, the V gene TRBV28; a possible D gene is TRBD1 (6 bases). Trimming left V 2 bases short and J 1 base short, with 11 bases between. Germline assignment: CDR1 MDHEN and CDR2 SYDVKM. CDR3 size: 15 residues. The CDR3 here is CASSLVGQSNTEAFF. As DNA, the CDR3 is TGTGCCAGCAGTTTAGTAGGACAGTCGAACACTGAAGCTTTCTTT.

This chain's CDR3 is CASSSGQGLPEAFF. The CDR3 DNA follows: TGTGCCAGCAGCTCGGGACAGGGGTTGCCTGAAGCTTTCTTT. This chain uses TRBV5-4 with TRBJ1-1, with TRBD1 matching over 10 bases. The CDR3 loop spans 14 amino acids. Losses at the gene ends were 3 bases for V and 6 bases for J; bases not matched to a gene: 5. CDR1 and CDR2 from the germline V gene are SGHNT and YYREEE (reference sequence).

This clone has just one count. This chain joins TRBV29-1 and TRBJ2-7; 9 nucleotides line up with TRBD2. With V trimmed by 6 bases and J by 6 bases, 9 bases remained unmatched. Germline V gene sequence: CDR1 SQVTM, CDR2 ANQGSEA. The CDR3 covers 13 residues. DNA of the CDR3: TGCAGCGTCGGGGTAGCGGGAGCCCGCGAGCAGTACTTC. Translating it yields CSVGVAGAREQYF.

The chain carries TRBV6-1 and TRBJ2-2; TRBD1 aligns across 7 bases. The V and J ends lost 6 bases and 0 bases, in that order; junction bases with no gene match: 1. In germline, CDR1 is MNHNS, CDR2 SASEGT. The CDR3 is 14 residues long. The CDR3 DNA is TGTGCCAGCAGGGGGACAGCGAACACCGGGGAGCTGTTTTTT. This encodes CASRGTANTGELFF.

The chain couples TRBV19 to TRBJ2-5; 11 bases are a match to TRBD1. Germline-derived CDR1 and CDR2 are LNHDA and SQIVND (reference sequence). V was pared by 6 bases and J by 7 bases, with 13 bases of the junction left unmatched. The CDR3 is 16 amino acids. The CDR3 DNA sequence: TGTGCCAGTAGCCACTTAAGGACAGGGGGCGACGGGACCCAGTACTTC. As protein: CASSHLRTGGDGTQYF.

The sample holds a few counts of this clone. The genes are TRBV5-1 and TRBJ2-2, with TRBD1 as a possible D gene (8 bases). The CDR3 has 17 residues. Trimming removed 3 bases from V and 4 bases from J, with 19 bases in between. Per germline, CDR1 SGHRS and CDR2 YFSETQ. For the CDR3, the DNA is TGCGCCAGCAGCTGGGGGCCGACAGGGGAGGGCACCGGGGAGCTGTTTTTT. It encodes CASSWGPTGEGTGELFF.

The chain couples TRBV27 to TRBJ2-5, with TRBD2 identical over 10 bases. The CDR3 totals 16 residues. Germline values: CDR1 MNHEY, CDR2 SMNVEV (reference sequence). J gave up 2 bases and V 0 bases, and 3 bases lay outside the gene matches. The CDR3 DNA reads TGTGCCAGCAGTTTATCGGCTAGCGGGAGTCAAGAGACCCAGTACTTC. Amino acids: CASSLSASGSQETQYF.